The present T cell receptor (beta chain) was sequenced within a study of blood T cell repertoires in COVID-19. Study-wide background: T cells, B-cell-depleted T cells, or PBMCs provided the cDNA or gDNA that served as material.

The repertoire was sequenced with immunoSEQ multiplex PCR; TCRdb's copy has only in-frame clones and lacks some. The data hold some 330,000 clones, with nearly 90% observed a single time. A Seattle source enrolled patients during active infection and followed them longitudinally. Per germline, CDR1 MDHEN and CDR2 SYDVKM. This CDR3 region has 12 residues. V was cut by 3 bases and J by 8 bases, with 8 bases left in between. The receptor was isolated from a woman aged 25 to 39 with COVID-19, enrolled during active disease. Specimen: peripheral blood. The chain recombines TRBV28 with TRBJ1-3, with a weak D call TRBD1 (5 bases). The CDR3 DNA follows: TGTGCCAGCAGTTTTAGGGGATACACCATATATTTT. Translation: CASSFRGYTIYF.